These 32 T cell receptor beta chains were sequenced from one sample in a study of CD4 T cells in relation to SARS-CoV-2 and coronaviruses. No antigen has been identified for these receptors. The unexposed donors gave CD4+ T cells in about 2010-2019, prior to COVID-19. Isolation of CD4+ T cells took place after roughly nine days in culture. Method: immunoSEQ multiplex PCR; TCRdb's copy keeps in-frame clones and lacks some. The data show about 20,000 clones, about three fifths seen once. Sequencing was carried out using CD4+ T cells from PBMCs, cultured in vitro. The receptors shown here come from a human donor in good health.

The rearrangement joins TRBV19 to TRBJ2-1, with 8 bases lining up with TRBD2. After removal of 2 bases from V and 9 bases from J, the junction contained 21 bases not matched to a gene. The CDR3 covers 19 residues. Per germline, CDR1 LNHDA and CDR2 SQIVND (reference sequence). In DNA, the CDR3 is TGTGCCAGTAGTATATCCGGGGGGGCTAGGAGCGGGAGATCAGGTGAGCAGTTCTTC. Protein product: CASSISGGARSGRSGEQFF.

This chain links TRBV11-2 with TRBJ2-3, with TRBD2 as a possible D gene (5 bases). The CDR3 is 16 residues long. CDR1 and CDR2 (germline): SGHAT, FQNNGV. Trimming shortened V by 2 bases and J by 2 bases, and 14 bases separated the two germline ends. The CDR3 spells CASSLRTAGSTDTQYF. The DNA for the CDR3 is TGTGCCAGCAGCTTACGTACGGCGGGCTCCACAGATACGCAGTATTTT. The full variable domain, completed using reference TRBV11-2 and TRBJ2-3, is EAGVAQSPRYKIIEKRQSVAFWCNPISGHATLYWYQQILGQGPKLLIQFQNNGVVDDSQLPKDRFSAERLKGVDSTLKIQPAKLEDSAVYLCASSLRTAGSTDTQYFGPGTRLTVL.

This sequence joins TRBV9 and TRBJ2-1; possibly TRBD1 for D (5 bases). This CDR3 has 14 residues. V was trimmed by 4 bases and J by 6 bases, leaving 14 bases between them. CDR1 is SGDLS and CDR2 is YYNGEE in the germline V gene. The chain's CDR3 is CASSRRASGNEQFF. As DNA, the CDR3 is TGTGCCAGCAGCCGCAGGGCATCGGGCAATGAGCAGTTCTTC.

V and J are TRBV11-2 and TRBJ2-3; D is unresolved. The germline gives CDR1 SGHAT, CDR2 FQNNGV. The CDR3 length is 12 residues. Trimming stripped 1 base from V and 10 bases from J, with 9 bases between. CDR3 residues: CASSLVGSAQYF. In DNA, the CDR3 is TGTGCCAGCAGCTTAGTGGGGTCTGCGCAGTATTTT.

This chain links TRBV5-5 with TRBJ1-5; D is undetermined. Trimming took 3 bases from V and 3 from J, leaving 13 bases between them. This CDR3 has 15 residues. The germline gives CDR1 SGHKS, CDR2 YYEKEE (reference sequence). The CDR3 DNA reads TGTGCCAGCAGCTCGATTCGGCAGCCCAATCAGCCCCAGCATTTT. It specifies CASSSIRQPNQPQHF.

The rearrangement joins TRBV3-1 (or the pseudogene TRBV3-2) to TRBJ1-2, with unresolved D. Trimming removed 6 bases from V and 3 bases from J, with 5 bases in between. The CDR3 is 11 amino acids. CDR1 is LGHDT and CDR2 is YNNKEL in the germline V gene (reference sequence). The CDR3 bases are TGTGCCAGCAGTACTGACTATGGCTACACCTTC. Translation gives CASSTDYGYTF.

The chain combines TRBV6-2 or TRBV6-3 with TRBJ2-3, with D hard to call. This CDR3 comprises 13 residues. The germline CDR1 and CDR2 sequences are MNHEY and SVGEGT. Trimming stripped 0 bases from V and 9 bases from J, with 10 bases between. This CDR3 is CASSYSPFPTQYF. Written as DNA, the CDR3 is TGTGCCAGCAGTTACTCCCCGTTTCCCACGCAGTATTTT.

The rearrangement joins TRBV6-6 to TRBJ1-2; maybe TRBD1 (6 bases). Per the germline V gene, CDR1 is MNHNY and CDR2 is SVGAGI (reference sequence). V was cut by 4 bases and J by 2 bases, with 8 bases left in between. The CDR3 consists of 13 residues. This CDR3 reads CASSFDRNYGYTF. The CDR3 DNA reads as TGTGCCAGCAGTTTCGACAGGAACTATGGCTACACCTTC.

This clone came up once. J is TRBJ1-2 and V is TRBV4-1, with TRBD1 identical over 9 bases. Unmatched junction bases numbered 3, after V lost 2 bases and J lost 2 bases. Looked up from germline, CDR1 is MGHRA and CDR2 is YSYEKL. This CDR3 region has 15 residues. CDR3 DNA sequence: TGCGCCAGCAGCCAACCCGGGACAGGGAACTATGGCTACACCTTC. Translated: CASSQPGTGNYGYTF.

The V and J genes are TRBV30 and TRBJ1-2; D is perhaps TRBD1 (6 bases). Germline V gene data show CDR1 as GTSNPN and CDR2 as SVGIG (reference sequence). The length of the CDR3 is 13 residues. V lost 2 bases and J 6 bases, leaving 13 bases between the germline ends. The CDR3 sequence is CAWSRRGGDGYTF. As DNA, the CDR3 is TGTGCCTGGAGTCGCAGGGGAGGGGATGGCTACACCTTC.

V is TRBV18 and J is TRBJ1-5; TRBD1 might be the D (5 bases). V lost 3 bases, J lost 7 bases, and 13 bases lay in between. From germline, CDR1 is KGHSH and CDR2 LQKENI. This CDR3 region has 14 residues. The CDR3 DNA sequence: TGTGCCAGCTCACCGTCAGGGATGGAGCAGCCCCAGCATTTT. Encoded protein: CASSPSGMEQPQHF.

The CDR3 is CASSFPGQGDTDTQYF. CDR3 nucleotides: TGCGCCAGCAGCTTCCCGGGACAGGGGGACACAGATACGCAGTATTTT. The chain links TRBV5-1 to TRBJ2-3; 11 bases map to TRBD1. J gave up 2 bases and V 2 bases, and 4 bases lay outside the gene matches. Germline V CDR1 and CDR2: SGHRS, YFSETQ. CDR3 length: 16 amino acids.

The chain links TRBV18 to TRBJ2-2, with D unclear. V was clipped by 4 bases and J by 0 bases, with 12 bases between them. The CDR3 is made up of 16 amino acids. Germline CDR1 and CDR2: KGHSH and LQKENI. CDR3 nucleotides: TGTGCCAGCTCACGGTCTCAGGTGACGAACACCGGGGAGCTGTTTTTT. Its protein product is CASSRSQVTNTGELFF.

The CDR3 DNA is TGTGCCAGCAGTGAAGCGCAAAGCTACCGAACCTTCTACGAGCAGTACTTC. Translation: CASSEAQSYRTFYEQYF. The rearrangement uses TRBV2 and TRBJ2-7; the D is unclear. V was clipped by 0 bases and J by 3 bases, with 18 bases between them. The CDR3 sequence is 17 residues long. Looked up from germline, CDR1 is SNHLY and CDR2 is FYNNEI. Full variable domain (remainder filled in from reference TRBV2 and TRBJ2-7): EPEVTQTPSHQVTQMGQEVILRCVPISNHLYFYWYRQILGQKVEFLVSFYNNEISEKSEIFDDQFSVERPDGSNFTLKIRSTKLEDSAMYFCASSEAQSYRTFYEQYFGPGTRLTVT.

The CDR3 region is CASSPRLYEQYF. Here the CDR3 DNA reads TGTGCCAGCAGCCCAAGACTCTACGAGCAGTACTTC. This chain uses TRBV7-8 with TRBJ2-7; D is uncertain. The CDR3 contains 12 residues. CDR1 and CDR2 (germline): SGHVS, FQNEAQ. V lost 5 bases and J 3 bases, leaving 8 bases between the germline ends.

CDR3 DNA sequence: TGTGCCAGCAGCCAAGGACATCGGCTGAATGAGCAGTTCTTC. Translating gives CASSQGHRLNEQFF. The chain joins TRBV11-2 to TRBJ2-1; tentatively, D is TRBD1 (5 bases). Trimming pared 5 bases from V and 7 bases from J, leaving 15 bases between. CDR1 is SGHAT, CDR2 FQNNGV, per germline. The CDR3 contains 14 residues. The variable domain in full, with the rest retrieved from reference TRBV11-2 and TRBJ2-1, is EAGVAQSPRYKIIEKRQSVAFWCNPISGHATLYWYQQILGQGPKLLIQFQNNGVVDDSQLPKDRFSAERLKGVDSTLKIQPAKLEDSAVYLCASSQGHRLNEQFFGPGTRLTVL.

The chain links TRBV9 to TRBJ1-2; a weak D match, TRBD1 (5 bases). Germline V lookup: CDR1 SGDLS, CDR2 YYNGEE. This CDR3 contains 15 residues. Trimming removed 0 bases at V and 2 bases at J, with 11 bases between. CDR3 DNA: TGTGCCAGCAGCGTAGGACCAGGGAAAAACTATGGCTACACCTTC. It yields the protein CASSVGPGKNYGYTF.

This sequence joins TRBV9 and TRBJ2-3; D gene unclear. Per the germline V gene, CDR1 is SGDLS and CDR2 is YYNGEE. The CDR3 consists of 12 residues. The V end was cut by 3 bases, the J end by 5 bases, with 7 bases between. The CDR3 coding sequence is TGTGCCAGCAGCGCGAACGTAGATACGCAGTATTTT. It yields the protein CASSANVDTQYF. Drawing the rest from reference TRBV9 and TRBJ2-3, the complete variable domain is DSGVTQTPKHLITATGQRVTLRCSPRSGDLSVYWYQQSLDQGLQFLIQYYNGEERAKGNILERFSAQQFPDLHSELNLSSLELGDSALYFCASSANVDTQYFGPGTRLTVL.

The chain is built from TRBV11-2 and TRBJ2-1; maybe TRBD2 (5 bases). The CDR3 is 16 residues long. Looked up from germline, CDR1 is SGHAT and CDR2 is FQNNGV. The V gene lost 1 base and the J gene lost 0 bases, with 10 bases spanning the gap. The CDR3 sequence: CASSLGLAPSYNEQFF. CDR3 DNA sequence: TGTGCCAGCAGCTTAGGCCTAGCCCCCTCCTACAATGAGCAGTTCTTC.

The chain couples TRBV25-1 to TRBJ2-1; D is perhaps TRBD2 (6 bases). The CDR3 has 13 residues. Germline CDR1 is MGHDK and CDR2 is SYGVNS. Trimming removed 2 bases from V and 13 bases from J, with 15 bases in between. CDR3 sequence reads: CASSEMTRGFQFF. As DNA, the CDR3 is TGTGCCAGCAGTGAAATGACTCGGGGGTTTCAGTTCTTC. Full variable domain (remainder filled in from reference TRBV25-1 and TRBJ2-1): EADIYQTPRYLVIGTGKKITLECSQTMGHDKMYWYQQDPGMELHLIHYSYGVNSTEKGDLSSESTVSRIRTEHFPLTLESARPSHTSQYLCASSEMTRGFQFFGPGTRLTVL.

The CDR3 region is CASSEEGKGGYTF. DNA of the CDR3: TGTGCCAGCAGTGAAGAGGGGAAAGGGGGCTACACCTTC. This sequence joins TRBV2 and TRBJ1-2; TRBD1 is a possible D gene (5 bases). CDR1 is SNHLY and CDR2 is FYNNEI in the germline V gene. This CDR3 comprises 13 residues. V was pared by 1 base and J by 8 bases, with 11 bases between.

This clone was seen only once. V and J are TRBV2 and TRBJ1-3; the D is unclear. Germline-derived CDR1 and CDR2 are SNHLY and FYNNEI. The CDR3 has 14 residues. The V end lost 4 bases, the J end lost 0 bases, and 7 bases lay between the germline ends. The CDR3 reads CASSVGTSGNTIYF. The DNA of the CDR3 is TGTGCCAGCAGTGTGGGTACCTCTGGAAACACCATATATTTT. Complete variable domain (other parts from reference TRBV2 and TRBJ1-3): EPEVTQTPSHQVTQMGQEVILRCVPISNHLYFYWYRQILGQKVEFLVSFYNNEISEKSEIFDDQFSVERPDGSNFTLKIRSTKLEDSAMYFCASSVGTSGNTIYFGEGSWLTVV.

The chain links TRBV12-3 or TRBV12-4 to TRBJ1-1; D gene ambiguous. V lost 5 bases to trimming and J lost 1 base, with 8 bases between them. This CDR3 is 13 amino acids long. The DNA for the CDR3 is TGTGCCAGCAGTCCTCCCTCGAACACTGAAGCTTTCTTT. Its translation: CASSPPSNTEAFF.

The chain recombines TRBV5-1 with TRBJ2-3; D assignment may be TRBD1 or TRBD2 (6 bases each). Germline lookup yields CDR1 SGHRS and CDR2 YFSETQ. The CDR3 covers 15 residues. The V end was cut by 2 bases, the J end by 3 bases, with 13 bases between. CDR3 sequence reads: CASSFWGALTDTQYF. CDR3 nucleotides: TGCGCCAGCAGCTTCTGGGGGGCTCTAACAGATACGCAGTATTTT.

The V call is TRBV7-2, the J call TRBJ2-5; 9 nucleotides line up with TRBD1. The CDR3 totals 15 residues. CDR1 is SGHTA and CDR2 is FQGNSA in the germline V gene. J lost 2 bases, V lost 5 bases, and 6 bases had no gene match. CDR3 amino acids: CASSLGTGHQETQYF. DNA of the CDR3: TGTGCCAGCAGCCTCGGGACAGGGCATCAAGAGACCCAGTACTTC.

This chain uses TRBV11-1 with TRBJ2-3; either TRBD1 or TRBD2 may fit D (5 bases each). Germline loops: CDR1 SGHAT, CDR2 FQDESV (reference sequence). V was cut by 2 bases and J by 6 bases, with 18 bases left in between. The CDR3 consists of 16 residues. The CDR3: CASSLMGERLRDTQYF. CDR3 DNA sequence: TGTGCCAGCAGCTTAATGGGGGAGCGCCTGCGCGATACGCAGTATTTT. Complete variable domain (other parts from reference TRBV11-1 and TRBJ2-3): EAEVAQSPRYKITEKSQAVAFWCDPISGHATLYWYRQILGQGPELLVQFQDESVVDDSQLPKDRFSAERLKGVDSTLKIQPAELGDSAMYLCASSLMGERLRDTQYFGPGTRLTVL.

The V gene is TRBV12-3 or TRBV12-4, the J gene TRBJ2-7; no clear D. Trimming cost V 6 bases and J 3 bases, with 6 bases left between them. This CDR3 comprises 11 residues. The CDR3 loop reads CASRYRYEQYF. The CDR3 region has the DNA TGTGCCAGCAGATATCGCTACGAGCAGTACTTC.

The chain joins TRBV9 to TRBJ2-3; 15 nucleotides match TRBD2. The CDR3 is made up of 18 amino acids. The trim removed 3 bases at V and 1 base at J, leaving 6 bases unmatched. From germline, CDR1 is SGDLS and CDR2 YYNGEE. In nucleotides, the CDR3 is TGTGCCAGCAGCGCCGGGACTAGCGGGGGGAGGGGCACAGATACGCAGTATTTT. Translation gives CASSAGTSGGRGTDTQYF.

This sequence joins TRBV6-5 and TRBJ2-1; tentatively, D is TRBD1 (7 bases). CDR1 and CDR2 from the germline V gene are MNHEY and SVGAGI. Trimming shortened V by 4 bases and J by 5 bases, and 12 bases separated the two germline ends. The CDR3 runs 14 residues. In nucleotides, the CDR3 is TGTGCCAGCAGTTCCGACAGGGAGGACAATGAGCAGTTCTTC. It specifies CASSSDREDNEQFF.

The rearrangement links TRBV28 to TRBJ1-2; a possible D gene is TRBD1 (6 bases). With 4 bases removed from V and 4 bases from J, the gap between germline ends came to 16 bases. The CDR3 is 15 residues long. The germline CDR1 and CDR2 sequences are MDHEN and SYDVKM. Written as DNA, the CDR3 is TGTGCCAGCAGTTCCCCGGCAGGGGAAGGCTATGGCTACACCTTC. Translated, it gives CASSSPAGEGYGYTF.

This clone was detected a few times. This rearrangement joins TRBV7-9 to TRBJ2-1; 7 nucleotides match TRBD2. Per the germline V gene, CDR1 is SEHNR and CDR2 is FQNEAQ (reference sequence). The CDR3 length is 16 residues. The trim removed 5 bases at V and 5 bases at J, leaving 12 bases unmatched. The DNA for the CDR3 is TGTGCCAGCAGCCGAAGGTCGGGAGGCGGCCACAATGAGCAGTTCTTC. As protein: CASSRRSGGGHNEQFF.

The J gene is TRBJ2-7, the V gene TRBV29-1, with D tentatively TRBD2 (5 bases). This CDR3 has 15 amino acids. The germline V and J ends were trimmed by 4 bases and 3 bases, with 19 bases remaining between them. CDR1 SQVTM and CDR2 ANQGSEA come from the germline V gene. The CDR3 sequence is CSVGRWTERGYEQYF. As DNA, the CDR3 is TGCAGCGTTGGGCGATGGACTGAACGGGGCTACGAGCAGTACTTC.